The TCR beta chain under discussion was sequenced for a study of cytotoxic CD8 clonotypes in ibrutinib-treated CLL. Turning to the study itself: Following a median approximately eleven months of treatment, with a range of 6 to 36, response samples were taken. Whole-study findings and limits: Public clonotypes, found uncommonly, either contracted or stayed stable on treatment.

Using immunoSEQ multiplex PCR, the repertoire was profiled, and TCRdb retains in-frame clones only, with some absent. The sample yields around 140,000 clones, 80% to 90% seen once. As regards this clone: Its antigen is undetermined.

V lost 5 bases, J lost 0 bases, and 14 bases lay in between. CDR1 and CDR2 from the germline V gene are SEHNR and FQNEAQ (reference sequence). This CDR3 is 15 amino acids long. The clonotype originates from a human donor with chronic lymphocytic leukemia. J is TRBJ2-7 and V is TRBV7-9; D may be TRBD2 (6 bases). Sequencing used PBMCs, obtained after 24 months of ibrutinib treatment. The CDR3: CASSERDSSSYEQYF. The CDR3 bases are TGTGCCAGCAGCGAACGGGACTCGAGCTCCTACGAGCAGTACTTC.